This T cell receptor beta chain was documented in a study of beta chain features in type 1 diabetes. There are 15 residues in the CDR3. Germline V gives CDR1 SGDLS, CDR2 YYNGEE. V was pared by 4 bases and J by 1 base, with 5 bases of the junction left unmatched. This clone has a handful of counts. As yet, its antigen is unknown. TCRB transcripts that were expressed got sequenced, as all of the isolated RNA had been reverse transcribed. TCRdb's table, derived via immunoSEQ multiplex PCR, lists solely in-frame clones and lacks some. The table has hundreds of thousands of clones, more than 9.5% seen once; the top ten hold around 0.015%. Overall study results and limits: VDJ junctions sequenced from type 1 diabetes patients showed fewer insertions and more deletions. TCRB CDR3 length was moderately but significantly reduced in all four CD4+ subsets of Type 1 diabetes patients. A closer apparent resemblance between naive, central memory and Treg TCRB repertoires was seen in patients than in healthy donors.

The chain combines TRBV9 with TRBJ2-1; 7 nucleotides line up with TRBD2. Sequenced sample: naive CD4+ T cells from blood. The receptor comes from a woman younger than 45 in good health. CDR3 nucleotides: TGTGCCAGCAGCTACTTGCGGGAGTCCTACAATGAGCAGTTCTTC. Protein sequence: CASSYLRESYNEQFF.